This T cell receptor (beta chain) is drawn from a study of human T cells and chemical hapten exposure. Across the study: The patch tests put 0.01% DPC on the skin of the upper back and were read 6 days later. Points from the study as a whole: TCRs exceeding a frequency of 1 in 1000 stayed unchanged under DPC sensitization. All donors were alopecia patients, so their immunity may differ from that of healthy people.

TCRdb called the RACE reads again in MiXCR, with one record for every CDR3 protein. This table holds about 84,000 distinct CDR3 sequences, roughly a tenth found once. V dropped 5 bases and J dropped 4; count of bases not matched to a gene: 5. The germline V gene encodes CDR1 SGHTA and CDR2 FQGTGA. The CDR3 extends over 15 amino acids. Time point meaning: patch test 2, 6 weeks after DPC sensitization. Sample treatment: therapeutic diphenylcyclopropenone sensitization with weekly scalp DPC. Researchers extracted total RNA from unfractionated whole blood. This clonotype has ten or more counts. Antigen: not known.

The receptor's source is a woman in her 30s with alopecia areata. Some clones in this sample may be carry-over from other donors' samples. The genes are TRBV7-3 and TRBJ2-3; 11 nucleotides match TRBD2. The sample was whole blood, taken in connection with sensitization to the hapten diphenylcyclopropenone (DPC). CDR3 DNA: TGTGCCAGCAGCCCACTAGCGGGGGTAGCAGATACGCAGTATTTT. Translating gives CASSPLAGVADTQYF.